The clone carrying this T cell receptor beta chain was detected only a few times. Its specificity is not known. A patient was excluded if there was uncontrolled infection, other autoimmune disease, pregnancy or lactation. This specimen belongs to a study of T cells in Graves' hyperthyroidism and ophthalmopathy. General study findings and limits: Most clonotypes that expanded in the thyroid above 0.001 also showed up in blood. Ophthalmopathy stood apart from stable hyperthyroidism in a 13 V-J model. Prediction of ophthalmopathy progression came a median around 6.1 months pre-onset.

Amplification of TCR beta CDR3 regions used RNA as the template. The TCR CDR3 was amplified in a first-round RT-PCR using the HTBI primer set. One entry per CDR3 protein results from TCRdb running MiXCR on the multiplex PCR reads. This sample has approximately 640,000 distinct CDR3 sequences, with 40% to 55% found just once. This CDR3 comprises 17 residues. J was trimmed by 4 bases and V by 3 bases; bases with no gene match: 7. Germline V gene lookup returns CDR1 SGHAT and CDR2 FQNNGV. V gene TRBV11-2 combines with J gene TRBJ2-2; 11 bases match TRBD1. The receptor was isolated from an adult man with Graves' disease, either hyperthyroidism or ophthalmopathy (not recorded which). Sequences were obtained from peripheral blood or thyroid tissue (not recorded which). The CDR3 region is CASSFTGTGGSTGELFF. CDR3 bases: TGTGCCAGCAGCTTCACCGGGACAGGGGGGAGCACCGGGGAGCTGTTTTTT.